This entry is about one TCR beta chain. Its antigen is not known. Resections that were taken during corrective heart surgery supplied the thymus tissue. All donors were healthy Finnish infants who were undergoing corrective surgery to treat congenital heart defects. This sample stems from a study of human thymus T cells. The data were produced by immunoSEQ multiplex PCR, yet TCRdb's version contains in-frame clones alone and is incomplete. The sample records about 78,000 clones, approximately 97% being singletons. Study conclusions and caveats: Unrelated people showed highly overlapping thymic repertoires, related research reported.

The TCR originated in a boy younger than two with a congenital heart defect but otherwise immunologically healthy. Sample: thymus tissue.

The DNA for the CDR3 is TGTGCCAGCAGCTTAGAAGCAGGGGCCGGGGAGCTGTTTTTT. It specifies CASSLEAGAGELFF. The chain employs TRBV7-7 and TRBJ2-2, with D perhaps TRBD1 (6 bases). The germline V and J ends were trimmed by 1 base and 6 bases, with 9 bases remaining between them. Germline CDR1 is SSHAT and CDR2 is FNYEAQ (reference sequence). The CDR3 extends over 14 amino acids.